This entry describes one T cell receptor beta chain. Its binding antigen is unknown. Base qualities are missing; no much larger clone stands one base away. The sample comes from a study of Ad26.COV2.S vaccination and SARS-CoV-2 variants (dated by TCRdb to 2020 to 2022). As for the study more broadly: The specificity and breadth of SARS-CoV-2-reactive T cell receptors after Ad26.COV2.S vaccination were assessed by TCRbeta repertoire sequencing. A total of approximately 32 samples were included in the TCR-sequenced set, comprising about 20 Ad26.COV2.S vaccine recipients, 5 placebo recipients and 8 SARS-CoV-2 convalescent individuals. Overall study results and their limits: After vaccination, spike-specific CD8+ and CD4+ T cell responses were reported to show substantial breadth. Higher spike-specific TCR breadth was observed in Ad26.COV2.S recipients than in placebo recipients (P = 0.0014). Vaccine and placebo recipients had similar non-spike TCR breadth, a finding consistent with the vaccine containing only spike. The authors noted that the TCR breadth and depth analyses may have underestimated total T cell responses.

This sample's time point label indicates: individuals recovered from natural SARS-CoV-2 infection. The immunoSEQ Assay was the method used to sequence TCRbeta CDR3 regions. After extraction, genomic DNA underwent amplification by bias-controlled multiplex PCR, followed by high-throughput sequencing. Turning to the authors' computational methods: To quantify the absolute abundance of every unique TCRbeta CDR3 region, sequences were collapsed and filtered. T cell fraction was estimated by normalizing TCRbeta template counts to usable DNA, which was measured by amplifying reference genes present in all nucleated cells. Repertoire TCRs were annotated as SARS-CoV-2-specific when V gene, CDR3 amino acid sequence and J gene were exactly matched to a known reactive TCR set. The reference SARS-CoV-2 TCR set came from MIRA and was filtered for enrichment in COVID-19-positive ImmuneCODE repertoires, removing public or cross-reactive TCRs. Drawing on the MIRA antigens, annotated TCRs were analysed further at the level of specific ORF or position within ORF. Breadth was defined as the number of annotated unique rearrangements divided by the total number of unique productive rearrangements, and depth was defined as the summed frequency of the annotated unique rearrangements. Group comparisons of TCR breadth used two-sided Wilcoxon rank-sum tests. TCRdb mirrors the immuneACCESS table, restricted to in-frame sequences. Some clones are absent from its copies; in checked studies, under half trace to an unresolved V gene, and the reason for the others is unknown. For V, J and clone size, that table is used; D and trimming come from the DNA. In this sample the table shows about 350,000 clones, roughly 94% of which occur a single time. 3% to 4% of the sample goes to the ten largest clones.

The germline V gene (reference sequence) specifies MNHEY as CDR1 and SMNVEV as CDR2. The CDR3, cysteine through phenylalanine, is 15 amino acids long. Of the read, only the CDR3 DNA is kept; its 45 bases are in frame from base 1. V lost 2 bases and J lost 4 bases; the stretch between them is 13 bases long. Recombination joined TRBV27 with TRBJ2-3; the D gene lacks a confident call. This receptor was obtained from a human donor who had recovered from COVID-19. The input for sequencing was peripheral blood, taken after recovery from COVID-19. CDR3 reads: CASSLSSGRADTQYF. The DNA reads TGTGCCAGCAGTTTAAGCTCAGGTCGTGCAGATACGCAGTATTTT.